This T cell receptor (beta chain) emerged from a study of blood T cell repertoires in COVID-19. In the study overall: Acute and convalescent COVID-19 specimens originated in the United States, Italy and Spain. The cDNA or gDNA used as material had been derived from T cells, B-cell-depleted T cells, or PBMCs.

CDR3 size: 14 residues. V dropped 5 bases and J dropped 0; count of bases not matched to a gene: 4. Germline V lookup: CDR1 SGHRS, CDR2 YFSETQ. Methods used by the authors: The authors estimated nucleated cell counts from reference gene primer amplification. Data came from immunoSEQ multiplex PCR; TCRdb stores just in-frame clones and leaves some out. V, J and clone size were drawn from that table, and D and trimming were deduced from the DNA. Seen here are more than 150,000 clones, approximately 87% observed once, and the top ten hold roughly 20%. The TCR comes from a man between 65 and 85 years old with active or convalescent COVID-19. The chain links TRBV5-1 to TRBJ1-1, with TRBD1 matching over 7 bases. Sequenced sample: peripheral blood. As DNA, the CDR3 is TGCGCCAGCAGGGAGGGGGCGTTGAACACTGAAGCTTTCTTT. Protein: CASREGALNTEAFF.